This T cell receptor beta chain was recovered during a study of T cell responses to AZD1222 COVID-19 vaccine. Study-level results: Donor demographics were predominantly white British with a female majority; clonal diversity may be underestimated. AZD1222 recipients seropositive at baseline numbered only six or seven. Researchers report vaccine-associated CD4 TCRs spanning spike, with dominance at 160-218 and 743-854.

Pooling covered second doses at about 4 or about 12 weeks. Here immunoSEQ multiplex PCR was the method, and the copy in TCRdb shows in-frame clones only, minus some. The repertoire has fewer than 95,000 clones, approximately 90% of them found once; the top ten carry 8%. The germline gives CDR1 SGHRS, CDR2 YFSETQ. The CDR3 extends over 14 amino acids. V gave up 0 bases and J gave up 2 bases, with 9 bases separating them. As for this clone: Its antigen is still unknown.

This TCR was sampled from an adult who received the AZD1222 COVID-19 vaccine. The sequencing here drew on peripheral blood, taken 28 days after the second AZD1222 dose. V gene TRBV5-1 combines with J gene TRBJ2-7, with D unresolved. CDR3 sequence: CASSLVSGPYEQYF. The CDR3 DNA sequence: TGCGCCAGCAGCTTGGTTTCCGGACCCTACGAGCAGTACTTC.